A single sample is the source of the 21 T cell receptor beta chains below, sequenced in a study of OX40 agonist ivuxolimab in advanced cancers. Receptors were amplified or captured by the immunoSEQ multiplex PCR assay. TCRdb limited this immuneACCESS table to in-frame rearrangements with V and J called. A share of clones is missing; checked studies link under half to unresolved V genes, and the rest is unexplained. The sample table shows more than 20,000 clones, and 70% to 85% are seen once. In total, the top ten clones hold 30% to 40% of the sample. The specimen was CD4+ or CD8+ T cells sorted from blood, collected in a trial of the OX40 agonist ivuxolimab. These TCRs come from an adult with an advanced solid tumor such as melanoma, head and neck, liver or kidney cancer.

The chain carries TRBV5-1 and TRBJ2-2; perhaps TRBD2 as D (6 bases). The CDR3 sequence is 16 residues long. The V and J ends lost 2 bases and 7 bases respectively, with 18 bases between them. Per the germline V gene, CDR1 is SGHRS and CDR2 is YFSETQ. As DNA, the CDR3 is TGCGCCAGCAGCTTTGGCGGGGCTGCTTACGGCGGGGAGCTGTTTTTT. Amino acids: CASSFGGAAYGGELFF.

The rearrangement joins TRBV7-9 to TRBJ2-5, with TRBD1 matching 9 bases. CDR1 is SEHNR, CDR2 FQNEAQ, per germline (reference sequence). The CDR3 is 13 residues long. V was clipped by 4 bases and J by 5 bases; unmatched bases: 2. This CDR3 reads CASSSGQGETQYF. The CDR3, as DNA: TGTGCCAGCAGCTCGGGACAGGGTGAGACCCAGTACTTC.

A single count supports this clone. This chain links TRBV7-2 with TRBJ2-2; no firm D call. Germline values: CDR1 SGHTA, CDR2 FQGNSA. The CDR3 spans 15 residues. V was cut by 0 bases and J by 7 bases, with 12 bases left in between. The CDR3 DNA reads as TGTGCCAGCAGCTTAGCGCGAACAGCCCACGGGGAGCTGTTTTTT. As protein: CASSLARTAHGELFF.

The chain couples TRBV27 to TRBJ1-1, with D possibly TRBD1 on 5 matching bases. V lost 8 bases and J 0 bases, leaving 22 bases between the germline ends. CDR3 size: 17 residues. CDR1 and CDR2 (germline): MNHEY, SMNVEV (reference sequence). The chain's CDR3 is CASLPGPGSVLNTEAFF. Here the CDR3 DNA reads TGTGCCAGCCTCCCGGGACCTGGGTCGGTTCTGAACACTGAAGCTTTCTTT.

The V call is TRBV5-1, the J call TRBJ1-3, with D possibly being TRBD1 (5 bases). Trimming removed 2 bases at V and 6 bases at J, with 9 bases between. Germline V CDR1 and CDR2: SGHRS, YFSETQ. CDR3 length equals 13 residues. This CDR3 reads CASSFQGENTIYF. For the CDR3, the DNA is TGCGCCAGCAGCTTTCAAGGGGAAAACACCATATATTTT.

This chain links TRBV7-3 with TRBJ1-1; the D gene is possibly TRBD1 (5 bases). This CDR3 is 14 amino acids long. Trimming pared 1 base from V and 5 bases from J, leaving 11 bases between. CDR1 is SGHTA and CDR2 is FQGTGA in the germline V gene. In DNA, the CDR3 is TGTGCCAGCAGCTTAAATTCGGGGGTTACTGAAGCTTTCTTT. Protein: CASSLNSGVTEAFF.

The CDR3 loop reads CASTFATEAFF. In nucleotides, the CDR3 is TGTGCCAGTACGTTCGCCACTGAAGCTTTCTTT. The chain has TRBV19 and TRBJ1-1; D uncertain. Between the trimmed V and J ends, which lost 7 bases and 4 bases, there was a span of 7 bases. The CDR3 is 11 amino acids. Per germline, CDR1 LNHDA and CDR2 SQIVND (reference sequence).

The chain has TRBV2 and TRBJ2-1, with D possibly being TRBD2 (8 bases). The CDR3 totals 14 residues. The germline CDR1 and CDR2 sequences are SNHLY and FYNNEI. Trimming removed 5 bases from V and 8 bases from J, with 16 bases in between. Here the CDR3 reads CASSTGDGGDEQFF. In DNA form, the CDR3 reads TGTGCCAGCAGTACAGGGGACGGGGGGGATGAGCAGTTCTTC.

V gene TRBV6-6 combines with J gene TRBJ2-7, with 8 bases identical to TRBD1. The V gene end was trimmed by 5 bases and the J gene end by 6 bases; junction bases not matched to a gene: 9. CDR3 size: 14 residues. CDR1 MNHNY and CDR2 SVGAGI come from the germline V gene (reference sequence). CDR3 nucleotides: TGTGCCAGCAGTCTCGCCTCGACAGGGGTCGAGCAGTACTTC. Translation: CASSLASTGVEQYF.

This clone was found a few times. The V call is TRBV19, the J call TRBJ2-7; D gene unclear. The CDR3 length is 13 residues. Germline loops: CDR1 LNHDA, CDR2 SQIVND (reference sequence). V was clipped by 2 bases and J by 0 bases, with 5 bases between them. The CDR3 DNA follows: TGTGCCAGTAGTATAATTGGCTCCTACGAGCAGTACTTC. It is translated as CASSIIGSYEQYF.

The V gene is TRBV7-3, the J gene TRBJ1-2; TRBD1 matches 8 bases. This CDR3 is built from 15 residues. The V and J ends lost 2 bases and 0 bases, in that order; junction bases with no gene match: 2. Germline V lookup: CDR1 SGHTA, CDR2 FQGTGA. In DNA form, the CDR3 reads TGTGCCAGCAGCTTACGGGACAGGTCTAACTATGGCTACACCTTC. This gives the protein CASSLRDRSNYGYTF.

This sequence joins TRBV19 and TRBJ1-5; D gene unclear. Per the germline V gene, CDR1 is LNHDA and CDR2 is SQIVND (reference sequence). The CDR3 contains 16 residues. Trimming shortened V by 8 bases and J by 6 bases, and 23 bases separated the two germline ends. The CDR3 reads CASSKPGGSYFQPQHF. For the CDR3, the DNA is TGTGCCAGTTCTAAGCCCGGAGGGAGTTACTTTCAGCCCCAGCATTTT.

The V and J genes are TRBV7-3 and TRBJ2-5; D unresolved. V lost 2 bases, J lost 1 base, and 8 bases lay in between. From germline, CDR1 is SGHTA and CDR2 FQGTGA. CDR3 length equals 14 residues. The CDR3 here is CASSLDESQETQYF. The CDR3 nucleotides are TGTGCCAGCAGCTTAGACGAGAGCCAAGAGACCCAGTACTTC.

The V call is TRBV29-1, the J call TRBJ1-4; 11 nucleotides agree with TRBD1. The CDR3 length is 13 residues. V was clipped by 5 bases and J by 8 bases; unmatched bases: 4. Germline V gene sequence: CDR1 SQVTM, CDR2 ANQGSEA. The CDR3 is CSVTGTGGEKLFF. CDR3 bases: TGCAGCGTTACCGGGACAGGGGGGGAAAAACTGTTTTTT.

This rearrangement joins TRBV5-5 to TRBJ2-1, with TRBD2 matching over 9 bases. From germline, CDR1 is SGHKS and CDR2 YYEKEE (reference sequence). Trimming at V came to 3 bases and at J to 1 base, leaving 2 bases not matched to a gene. This CDR3 contains 15 residues. This CDR3 is CASSYTSGSYNEQFF. CDR3 nucleotide sequence: TGTGCCAGCAGCTATACTAGCGGGTCCTACAATGAGCAGTTCTTC.

V usage is TRBV28 and J usage is TRBJ2-6, with D tentatively TRBD1 (5 bases). Germline-derived CDR1 and CDR2 are MDHEN and SYDVKM. The length of the CDR3 is 14 residues. The V gene lost 10 bases and the J gene lost 8 bases, with 18 bases spanning the gap. This CDR3 reads CATGITGTSNVLTF. In DNA, the CDR3 is TGTGCCACCGGAATAACAGGCACTTCCAACGTCCTGACTTTC. Looking up the rest from reference TRBV28 and TRBJ2-6 gives the full variable domain: DVKVTQSSRYLVKRTGEKVFLECVQDMDHENMFWYRQDPGLGLRLIYFSYDVKMKEKGDIPEGYSVSREKKERFSLILESASTNQTSMYLCATGITGTSNVLTFGAGSRLTVL.

This clone was observed once. This chain's CDR3 is CASSAEGFGNTIYF. The CDR3 nucleotides are TGTGCCAGCAGCGCGGAGGGGTTTGGAAACACCATATATTTT. The gene calls are TRBV9 and TRBJ1-3, with D possibly matching TRBD1 (5 bases). The CDR3 sequence is 14 residues long. V was clipped by 3 bases and J by 3 bases, with 10 bases between them. The germline gives CDR1 SGDLS, CDR2 YYNGEE.

The chain is built from TRBV5-1 and TRBJ2-7, with D unresolved. Germline CDR1 is SGHRS and CDR2 is YFSETQ. The V end was cut by 4 bases, the J end by 2 bases, with 13 bases between. The CDR3 runs 14 residues. The CDR3 here is CASSGTESTYEQYF. CDR3 DNA sequence: TGCGCCAGCAGCGGAACGGAATCTACCTACGAGCAGTACTTC. Variable domain in full (rest from reference TRBV5-1 and TRBJ2-7): KAGVTQTPRYLIKTRGQQVTLSCSPISGHRSVSWYQQTPGQGLQFLFEYFSETQRNKGNFPGRFSGRQFSNSRSEMNVSTLELGDSALYLCASSGTESTYEQYFGPGTRLTVT.

V is TRBV27 and J is TRBJ2-7; D might be TRBD1 (6 bases). Germline V gene sequence: CDR1 MNHEY, CDR2 SMNVEV (reference sequence). The CDR3 runs to 15 residues. The V end lost 0 bases, the J end lost 3 bases, and 12 bases lay between the germline ends. CDR3 protein: CASSLSGDTYYEQYF. CDR3 bases: TGTGCCAGCAGTTTATCGGGGGACACCTACTACGAGCAGTACTTC.

J is TRBJ1-6 and V is TRBV6-5, with 8 bases lining up with TRBD1. The germline V gene encodes CDR1 MNHEY and CDR2 SVGAGI. Trimming took 10 bases from V and 9 from J; bases not matched to a gene: 5. This CDR3 has 12 amino acids. The CDR3 sequence is CAIGQGGSPLHF. The CDR3, as DNA: TGTGCCATCGGACAGGGAGGTTCACCCCTCCACTTT.

The chain links TRBV5-1 to TRBJ2-1; 8 bases match TRBD1. The CDR3 has 15 residues. Germline CDR1 is SGHRS and CDR2 is YFSETQ. V shed 3 bases, J shed 6 bases, and the junction held 8 bases outside the gene matches. CDR3 sequence: CASSSSGQGGNEQFF. Written as DNA, the CDR3 is TGCGCCAGCAGCTCCTCCGGACAGGGAGGCAATGAGCAGTTCTTC.